The present entry profiles one T cell receptor beta chain with its context. Its antigen is not yet known. No much larger clonotype is one base removed from it; base qualities were not supplied. Healthy HIV-negative adults with no recently reported acute infections or vaccinations were included as donors. Only Caucasian adults living in Nashville, Tennessee, USA were represented among the donors. CD8 memory samples consisted of magnetically selected CD45RO+ cells combined with CCR7-negative CD45RA+ effector memory (TemRA) cells. After blood collection by leukapheresis, PBMCs were isolated using Ficoll-Histopaque density gradient centrifugation and then cryopreserved in the vapor phase of liquid nitrogen. Analytical flow cytometry was used to check the purity and quantity of every magnetically sorted T cell population. From each sorted fraction, genomic DNA was isolated and quantified by UV absorbance on a Nanodrop 2000c.

Using the deep immunoSEQ assay, multiplex PCR amplified TCR CDR3 regions from genomic DNA. Genomic DNA extracted from each cell subset was distributed evenly over all wells of several immunoSEQ 96-well plates, and each plate served as one replicate. For sorted subsets, around 200 ng genomic DNA, equal to 25,000 to 35,000 T cell genomes, was loaded into each replicate PCR. Purified libraries were quantified with a Qubit 3.0 fluorometer, sized on a Bioanalyzer 2100, and re-quantified with the KAPA Library Quantification kit. Every immunoSEQ 96-well plate was sequenced on a dedicated single-read 150-cycle Illumina NextSeq 550 flow cell. The source study handled its data this way. Because only junctional sequences without quality scores were contained in the immunoSEQ output, filtering matching that applied to full-length reads could not be performed. To assign V/J genes and CDR3, sequences were annotated against IMGT germline references using PyIR, a Python wrapper for IgBLAST v1.9. Reads were removed for weak V/J assignments (E-value above 1e-6), missing CDR3, stop codons, out-of-frame junctions, or ambiguous translated residues. V3J clonotypes were defined as sequences sharing the same inferred V gene, J gene, and CDR3 amino acid sequence. Percentage overlap between repertoires was computed as shared unique clonotypes divided by the size of the smaller repertoire. Repertoire richness was assessed with RTK rarefaction, the Chao1 estimator, and Recon v2.1 estimates of unobserved clonotypes. OLGA was used to compute generation probabilities for all TCRbeta clonotypes that the gDNA method yielded from several donors. Held by TCRdb, this immuneACCESS table contains in-frame sequences only and omits some clones. Under half of the omission traces to an unresolved V gene where checked; the cause of the rest is unknown. The V and J calls and clone size come from that table; D and trimming were worked out from the DNA. In all, the sample holds approximately 100,000 clones, and around 64% of those were seen once. The ten most abundant clones make up around 24% of the sample.

The CDR3 numbers 15 residues from cysteine through phenylalanine. Only the CDR3 DNA stays, 45 bases, in frame from base 1. The germline V and J ends show losses of 5 bases and 4 bases respectively, and no gene match explains 4 bases of the junction. Taken from the germline V gene, the CDR1 and CDR2 loops are MGHRA and YSYEKL. The sample is drawn from a study of shared clonotypes between healthy human individuals (dated by TCRdb to about 2020). Describing the broader study: The cohort included three men and a couple of women between 18 and 49 years of age. Blood TCR repertoires of five healthy adults were deeply sequenced to estimate repertoire size and the extent of clonotype sharing between individuals. Between about 0.9 and 8.9 billion PBMCs per donor were obtained by leukapheresis. Per donor, three plates each were used for CD4 naive and CD4 memory, two for CD8 naive, and one for CD8 memory. Different laboratories and diverse techniques were used to prepare libraries and sequence TCR repertoires, to increase sequencing depth and limit assay-specific biases. What the study reported, not specific to this receptor: Sampling was restricted to blood, and TCR repertoires in tissue are likely to differ from TCR repertoires in blood. Across a handful of donors, roughly 5% of naive CD4, over 3% of naive CD8, around 2.1% of memory CD4, and approximately 0.4% of memory CD8 clonotypes were shared. Even with the large sequencing depth, rarefaction of the sorted-subset datasets indicated that sequencing was incomplete. Compared with non-shared clonotypes, the clonotypes found in all four sorted-subset donors had higher generation probabilities. Pairwise subsampling led to the expectation that sequencing depth would affect the degree of clonotype sharing among donors. The genetic and exposure-history diversity represented was limited by the small number of donors. Naive subsets generally had larger estimated clonotype richness than memory subsets.

Material: memory CD8+ T cells sorted from blood. Per the publication, the cell subset or site label means: CD45RO+ cells pooled with CCR7-negative TemRA cells. The V and J genes are TRBV4-1 and TRBJ2-5; TRBD2 aligns with 13 central bases. The sequence was collected from a woman younger than 45 in good health. At the DNA level, the sequence is TGCGCCAGCAGCGTAGGACTAGCGGGAGTAGAGACCCAGTACTTC. It translates to CASSVGLAGVETQYF.